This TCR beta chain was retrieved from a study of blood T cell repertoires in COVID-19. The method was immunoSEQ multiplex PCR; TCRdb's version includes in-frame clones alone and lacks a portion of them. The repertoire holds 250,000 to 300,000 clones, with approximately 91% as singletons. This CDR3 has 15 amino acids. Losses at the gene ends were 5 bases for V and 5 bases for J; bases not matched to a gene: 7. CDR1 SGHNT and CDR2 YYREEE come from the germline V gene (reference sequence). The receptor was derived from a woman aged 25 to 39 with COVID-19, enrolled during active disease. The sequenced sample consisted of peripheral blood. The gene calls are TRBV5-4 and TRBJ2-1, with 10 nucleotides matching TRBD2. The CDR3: CASRSGTSAHNEQFF. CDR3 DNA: TGTGCCAGCAGATCCGGGACTAGCGCCCACAATGAGCAGTTCTTC. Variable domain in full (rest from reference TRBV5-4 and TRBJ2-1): ETGVTQSPTHLIKTRGQQVTLRCSSQSGHNTVSWYQQALGQGPQFIFQYYREEENGRGNFPPRFSGLQFPNYSSELNVNALELDDSALYLCASRSGTSAHNEQFFGPGTRLTVL.